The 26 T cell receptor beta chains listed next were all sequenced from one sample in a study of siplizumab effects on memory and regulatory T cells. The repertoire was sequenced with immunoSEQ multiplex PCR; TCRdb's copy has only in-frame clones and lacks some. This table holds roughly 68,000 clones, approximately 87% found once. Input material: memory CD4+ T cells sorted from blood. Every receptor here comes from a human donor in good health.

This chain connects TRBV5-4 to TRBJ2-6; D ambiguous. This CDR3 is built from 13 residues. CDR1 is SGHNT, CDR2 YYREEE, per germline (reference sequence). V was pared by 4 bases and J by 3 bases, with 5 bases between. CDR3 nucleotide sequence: TGTGCCAGCAGCCCGATTGGGGCCAACGTCCTGACTTTC. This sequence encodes CASSPIGANVLTF.

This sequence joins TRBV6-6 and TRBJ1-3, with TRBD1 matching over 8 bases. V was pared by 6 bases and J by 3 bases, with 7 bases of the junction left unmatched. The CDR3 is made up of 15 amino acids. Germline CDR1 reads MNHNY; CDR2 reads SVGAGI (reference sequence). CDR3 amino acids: CASRPTGGSGNTIYF. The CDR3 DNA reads TGTGCCAGCAGGCCTACAGGGGGAAGTGGAAACACCATATATTTT.

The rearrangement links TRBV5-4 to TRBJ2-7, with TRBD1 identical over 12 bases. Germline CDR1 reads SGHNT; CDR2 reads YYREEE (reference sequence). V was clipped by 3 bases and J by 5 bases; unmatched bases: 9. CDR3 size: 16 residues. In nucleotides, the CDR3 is TGTGCCAGCAGCTCCCAAGGGGGACAGGGGGCTAACGAGCAGTACTTC. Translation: CASSSQGGQGANEQYF.

CDR3 in amino acids: CASRLGENEQFF. The CDR3 coding sequence is TGTGCCAGCCGCTTAGGGGAGAATGAGCAGTTCTTC. The chain employs TRBV6-5 and TRBJ2-1, with D perhaps TRBD1 or TRBD2 (5 bases each). Germline V gene lookup returns CDR1 MNHEY and CDR2 SVGAGI. The CDR3 contains 12 residues. V lost 8 bases, J lost 7 bases, and 12 bases lay in between.

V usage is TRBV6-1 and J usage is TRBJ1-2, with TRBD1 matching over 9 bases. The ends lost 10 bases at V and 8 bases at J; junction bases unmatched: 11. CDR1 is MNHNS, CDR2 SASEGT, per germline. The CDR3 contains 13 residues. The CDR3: CATLLTGGWGYTF. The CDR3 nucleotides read TGTGCCACCCTACTAACAGGGGGCTGGGGCTACACCTTC.

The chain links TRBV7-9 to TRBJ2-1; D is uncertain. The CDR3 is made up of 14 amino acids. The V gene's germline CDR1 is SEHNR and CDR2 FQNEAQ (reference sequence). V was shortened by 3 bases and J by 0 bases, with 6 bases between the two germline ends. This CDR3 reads CASSFTFSYNEQFF. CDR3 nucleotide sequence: TGTGCCAGCAGCTTTACGTTCTCCTACAATGAGCAGTTCTTC.

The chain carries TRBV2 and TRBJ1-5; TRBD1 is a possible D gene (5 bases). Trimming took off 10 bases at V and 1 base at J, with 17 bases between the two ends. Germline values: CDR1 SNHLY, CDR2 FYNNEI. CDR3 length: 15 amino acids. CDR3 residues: CATAGGRMSNQPQHF. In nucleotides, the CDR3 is TGTGCCACAGCCGGGGGACGGATGAGCAATCAGCCCCAGCATTTT.

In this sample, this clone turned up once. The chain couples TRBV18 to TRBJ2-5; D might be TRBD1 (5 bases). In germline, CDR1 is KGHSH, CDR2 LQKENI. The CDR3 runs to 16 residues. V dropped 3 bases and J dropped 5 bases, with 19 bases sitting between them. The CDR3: CASSPGPDTHGETQYF. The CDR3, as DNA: TGTGCCAGCTCACCCGGTCCGGACACCCATGGGGAGACCCAGTACTTC.

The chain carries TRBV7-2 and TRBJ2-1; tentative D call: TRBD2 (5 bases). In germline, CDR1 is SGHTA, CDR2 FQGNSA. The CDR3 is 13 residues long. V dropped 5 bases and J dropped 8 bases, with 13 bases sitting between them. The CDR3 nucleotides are TGTGCCAGCAGCCCCTTGAGGGTGGATGAGCAGTTCTTC. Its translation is CASSPLRVDEQFF.

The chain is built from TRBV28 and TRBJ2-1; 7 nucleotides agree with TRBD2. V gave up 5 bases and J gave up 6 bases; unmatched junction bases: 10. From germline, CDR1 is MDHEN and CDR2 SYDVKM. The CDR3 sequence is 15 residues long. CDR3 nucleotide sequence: TGTGCCAGCAGTCCCCCAGCGGGACTTCTCAATGAGCAGTTCTTC. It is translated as CASSPPAGLLNEQFF. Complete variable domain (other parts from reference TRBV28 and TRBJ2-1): DVKVTQSSRYLVKRTGEKVFLECVQDMDHENMFWYRQDPGLGLRLIYFSYDVKMKEKGDIPEGYSVSREKKERFSLILESASTNQTSMYLCASSPPAGLLNEQFFGPGTRLTVL.

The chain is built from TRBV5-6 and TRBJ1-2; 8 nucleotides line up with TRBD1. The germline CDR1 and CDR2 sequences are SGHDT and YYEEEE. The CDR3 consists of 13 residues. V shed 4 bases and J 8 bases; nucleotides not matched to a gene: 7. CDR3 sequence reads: CASSRQGMGGYTF. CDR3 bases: TGTGCCAGCAGCCGACAGGGGATGGGGGGCTACACCTTC.

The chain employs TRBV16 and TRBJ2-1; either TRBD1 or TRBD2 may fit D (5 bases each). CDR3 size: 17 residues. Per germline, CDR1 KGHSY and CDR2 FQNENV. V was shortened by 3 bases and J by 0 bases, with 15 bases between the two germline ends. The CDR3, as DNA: TGTGCCAGCAGCCACATAGGGGACCGAAACTCCTACAATGAGCAGTTCTTC. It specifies CASSHIGDRNSYNEQFF.

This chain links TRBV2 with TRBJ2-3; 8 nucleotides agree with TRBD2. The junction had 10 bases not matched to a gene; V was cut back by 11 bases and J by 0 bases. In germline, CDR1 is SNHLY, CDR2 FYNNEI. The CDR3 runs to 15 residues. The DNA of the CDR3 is TGTGCCTCGGGGCGGGAGGCGGGGAGCACAGATACGCAGTATTTT. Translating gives CASGREAGSTDTQYF.

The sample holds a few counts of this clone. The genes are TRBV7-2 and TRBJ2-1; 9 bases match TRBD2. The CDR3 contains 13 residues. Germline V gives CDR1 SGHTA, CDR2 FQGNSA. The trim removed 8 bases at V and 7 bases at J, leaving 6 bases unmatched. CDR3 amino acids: CASERGALNEQFF. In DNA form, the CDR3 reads TGTGCCAGCGAGCGGGGGGCCCTAAATGAGCAGTTCTTC.

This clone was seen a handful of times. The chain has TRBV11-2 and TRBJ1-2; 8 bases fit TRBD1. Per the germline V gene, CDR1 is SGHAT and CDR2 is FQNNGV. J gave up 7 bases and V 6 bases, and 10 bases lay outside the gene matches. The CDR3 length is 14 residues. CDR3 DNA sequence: TGTGCCAGCAGGAGACAGGGGCTCCCATTTGGCTACACCTTC. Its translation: CASRRQGLPFGYTF.

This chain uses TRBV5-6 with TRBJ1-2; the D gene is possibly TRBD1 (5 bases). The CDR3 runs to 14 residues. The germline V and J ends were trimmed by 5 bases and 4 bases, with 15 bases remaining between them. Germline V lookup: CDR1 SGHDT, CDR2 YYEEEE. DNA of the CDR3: TGTGCCAGCAGTCCTAATCACGACAGCTATGGCTACACCTTC. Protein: CASSPNHDSYGYTF.

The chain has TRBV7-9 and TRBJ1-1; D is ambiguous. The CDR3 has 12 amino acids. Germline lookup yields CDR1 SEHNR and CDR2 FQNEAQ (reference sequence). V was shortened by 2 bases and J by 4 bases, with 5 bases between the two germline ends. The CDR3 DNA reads TGTGCCAGCAGCTTATTCCTCACTGAAGCTTTCTTT. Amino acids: CASSLFLTEAFF.

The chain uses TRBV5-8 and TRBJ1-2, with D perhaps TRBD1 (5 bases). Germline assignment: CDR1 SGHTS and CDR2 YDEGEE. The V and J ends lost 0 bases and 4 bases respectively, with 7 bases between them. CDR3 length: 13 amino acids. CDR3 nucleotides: TGTGCCAGCAGCTTGGGACAGCTCTATGGCTACACCTTC. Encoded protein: CASSLGQLYGYTF.

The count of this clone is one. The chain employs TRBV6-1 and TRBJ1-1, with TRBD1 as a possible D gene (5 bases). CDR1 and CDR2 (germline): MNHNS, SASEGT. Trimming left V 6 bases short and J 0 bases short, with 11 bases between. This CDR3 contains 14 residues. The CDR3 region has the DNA TGTGCCAGCAGAGTGACAGTTATGAACACTGAAGCTTTCTTT. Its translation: CASRVTVMNTEAFF.

CDR3 sequence reads: CASSKGPPGVDTEAFF. For the CDR3, the DNA is TGTGCCAGCAGCAAAGGCCCACCGGGGGTCGACACTGAAGCTTTCTTT. The V gene is TRBV21-1, the J gene TRBJ1-1. TRBV21-1 is marked as a pseudogene. The CDR3 extends over 16 amino acids.

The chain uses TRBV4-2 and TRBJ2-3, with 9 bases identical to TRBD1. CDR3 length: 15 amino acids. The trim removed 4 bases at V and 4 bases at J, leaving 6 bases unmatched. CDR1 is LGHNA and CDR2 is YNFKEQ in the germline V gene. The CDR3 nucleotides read TGTGCCAGCAGCCCGGGACAGGGTTTTGCAGATACGCAGTATTTT. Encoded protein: CASSPGQGFADTQYF.

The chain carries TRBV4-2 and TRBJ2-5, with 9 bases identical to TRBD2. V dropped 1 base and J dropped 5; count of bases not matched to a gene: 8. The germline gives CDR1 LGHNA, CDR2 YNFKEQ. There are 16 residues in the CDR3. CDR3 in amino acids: CASSQGRGGGVETQYF. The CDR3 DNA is TGTGCCAGCAGCCAAGGTAGAGGCGGGGGGGTGGAGACCCAGTACTTC.

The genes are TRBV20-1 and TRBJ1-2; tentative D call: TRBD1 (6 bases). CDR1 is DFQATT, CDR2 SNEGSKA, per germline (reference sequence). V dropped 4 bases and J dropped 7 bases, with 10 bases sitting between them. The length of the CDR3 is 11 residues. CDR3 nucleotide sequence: TGCAGTGCTAAGGGGGTTGGTGGCTACACCTTC. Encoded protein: CSAKGVGGYTF.

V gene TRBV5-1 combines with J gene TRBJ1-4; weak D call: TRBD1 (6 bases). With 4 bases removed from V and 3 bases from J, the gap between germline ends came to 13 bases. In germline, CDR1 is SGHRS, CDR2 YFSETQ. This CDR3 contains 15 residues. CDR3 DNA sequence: TGCGCCAGCAGCCCCTGGGACACGCCTAATGAAAAACTGTTTTTT. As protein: CASSPWDTPNEKLFF.

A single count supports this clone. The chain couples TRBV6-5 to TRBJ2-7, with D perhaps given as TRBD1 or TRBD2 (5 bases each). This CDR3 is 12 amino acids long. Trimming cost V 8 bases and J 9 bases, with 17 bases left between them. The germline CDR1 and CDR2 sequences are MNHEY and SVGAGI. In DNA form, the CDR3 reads TGTGCCAGCGGGGGTTCCAGCGAGCGGCAGTACTTC. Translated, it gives CASGGSSERQYF.

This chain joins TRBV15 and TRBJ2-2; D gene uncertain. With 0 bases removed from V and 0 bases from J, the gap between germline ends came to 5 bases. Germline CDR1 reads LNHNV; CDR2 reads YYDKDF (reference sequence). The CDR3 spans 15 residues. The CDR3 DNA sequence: TGTGCCACCAGCAGAGAAGGCCCGAACACCGGGGAGCTGTTTTTT. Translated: CATSREGPNTGELFF.